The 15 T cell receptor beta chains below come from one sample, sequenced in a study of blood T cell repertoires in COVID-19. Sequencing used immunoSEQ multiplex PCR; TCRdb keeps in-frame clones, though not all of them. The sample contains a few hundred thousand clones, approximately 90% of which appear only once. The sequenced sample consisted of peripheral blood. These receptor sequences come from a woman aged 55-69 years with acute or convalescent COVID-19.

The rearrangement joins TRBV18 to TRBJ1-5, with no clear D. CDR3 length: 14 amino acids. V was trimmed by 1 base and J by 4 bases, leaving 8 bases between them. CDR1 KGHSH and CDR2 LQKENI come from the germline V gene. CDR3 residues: CASSPQADNQPQHF. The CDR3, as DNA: TGTGCCAGCTCACCACAGGCGGATAATCAGCCCCAGCATTTT.

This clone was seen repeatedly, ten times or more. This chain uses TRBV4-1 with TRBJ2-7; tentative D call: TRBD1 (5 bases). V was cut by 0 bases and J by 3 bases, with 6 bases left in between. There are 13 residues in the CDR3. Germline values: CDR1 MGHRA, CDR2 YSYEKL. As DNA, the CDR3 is TGCGCCAGCAGCCAAGATCAGGGCTACGAGCAGTACTTC. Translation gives CASSQDQGYEQYF.

As DNA, the CDR3 is TGTGCCAGCAGTGAACTAGCTGTGGGGGGCACTGAAGCTTTCTTT. Translating it yields CASSELAVGGTEAFF. The chain couples TRBV2 to TRBJ1-1, with D maybe TRBD1 (5 bases). The CDR3 loop spans 15 amino acids. The germline V gene encodes CDR1 SNHLY and CDR2 FYNNEI. Trimming shortened V by 2 bases and J by 4 bases, and 14 bases separated the two germline ends.

CDR3 DNA sequence: TGTGCCAGTAGTATAGTGGGTCCGGGACAGGGAAACTACGAGCAGTACTTC. Protein: CASSIVGPGQGNYEQYF. The chain carries TRBV19 and TRBJ2-7; 9 bases are shared with TRBD1. The ends lost 1 base at V and 3 bases at J; junction bases unmatched: 10. Germline CDR1 is LNHDA and CDR2 is SQIVND (reference sequence). This CDR3 spans 17 amino acids.

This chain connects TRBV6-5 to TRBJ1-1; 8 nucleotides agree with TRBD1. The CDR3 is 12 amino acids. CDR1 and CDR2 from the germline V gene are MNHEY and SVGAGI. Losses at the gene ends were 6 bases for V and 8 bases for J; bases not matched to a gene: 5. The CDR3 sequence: CASSSGQGEAFF. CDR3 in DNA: TGTGCCAGCAGCTCCGGACAGGGCGAAGCTTTCTTT.

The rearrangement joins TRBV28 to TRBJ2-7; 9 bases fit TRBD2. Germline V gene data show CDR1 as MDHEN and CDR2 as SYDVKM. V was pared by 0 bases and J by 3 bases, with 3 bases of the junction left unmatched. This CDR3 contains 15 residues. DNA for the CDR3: TGTGCCAGCAGTTTATGGGGTAGCGGGAGCTACGAGCAGTACTTC. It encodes CASSLWGSGSYEQYF.

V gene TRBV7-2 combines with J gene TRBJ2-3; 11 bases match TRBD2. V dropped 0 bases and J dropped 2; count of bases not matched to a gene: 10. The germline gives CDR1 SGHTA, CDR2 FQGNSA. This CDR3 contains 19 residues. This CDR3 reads CASSLARLAGGSFTDTQYF. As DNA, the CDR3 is TGTGCCAGCAGCTTAGCGCGCCTAGCGGGAGGCTCCTTCACAGATACGCAGTATTTT.

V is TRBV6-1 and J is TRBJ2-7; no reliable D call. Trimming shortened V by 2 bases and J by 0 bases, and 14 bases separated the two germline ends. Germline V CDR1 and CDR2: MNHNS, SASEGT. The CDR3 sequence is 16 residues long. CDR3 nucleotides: TGTGCCAGCAGTGAAACGCGGTCCATCTACTCCTACGAGCAGTACTTC. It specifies CASSETRSIYSYEQYF.

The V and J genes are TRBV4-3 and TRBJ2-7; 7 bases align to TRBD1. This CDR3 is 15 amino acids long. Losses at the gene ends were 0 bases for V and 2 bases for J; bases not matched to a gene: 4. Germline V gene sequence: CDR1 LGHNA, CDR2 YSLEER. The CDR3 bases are TGCGCCAGCAGCCAAGAAGGGGGCAGCGCCTACGAGCAGTACTTC. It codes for CASSQEGGSAYEQYF.

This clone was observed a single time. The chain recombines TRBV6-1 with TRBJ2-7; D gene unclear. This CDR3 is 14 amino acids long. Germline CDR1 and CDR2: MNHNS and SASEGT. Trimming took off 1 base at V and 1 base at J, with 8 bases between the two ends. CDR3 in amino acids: CASSEVHISYEQYF. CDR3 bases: TGTGCCAGCAGTGAAGTACACATTTCCTACGAGCAGTACTTC.

The CDR3 loop reads CASSLLMGGNSPLHF. The CDR3 DNA reads as TGTGCCAGCAGCCTCCTTATGGGAGGGAATTCACCCCTCCACTTT. The chain carries TRBV9 and TRBJ1-6, with D unclear. Germline V gene data show CDR1 as SGDLS and CDR2 as YYNGEE. V was clipped by 4 bases and J by 7 bases, with 15 bases between them. The CDR3 runs 15 residues.

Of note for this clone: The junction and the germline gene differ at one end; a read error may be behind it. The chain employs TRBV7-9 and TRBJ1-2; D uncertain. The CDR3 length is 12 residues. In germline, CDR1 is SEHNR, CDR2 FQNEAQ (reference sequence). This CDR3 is CASSLARGEGFF. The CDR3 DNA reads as TGTGCCAGCAGCTTAGCGCGAGGAGAAGGATTCTTC.

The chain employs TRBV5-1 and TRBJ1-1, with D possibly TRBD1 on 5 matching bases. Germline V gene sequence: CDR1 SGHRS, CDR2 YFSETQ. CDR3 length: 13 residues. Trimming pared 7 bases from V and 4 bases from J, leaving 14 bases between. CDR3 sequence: CASSRDLSTEAFF. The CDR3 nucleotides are TGCGCCAGCTCCAGGGATTTGAGCACTGAAGCTTTCTTT.

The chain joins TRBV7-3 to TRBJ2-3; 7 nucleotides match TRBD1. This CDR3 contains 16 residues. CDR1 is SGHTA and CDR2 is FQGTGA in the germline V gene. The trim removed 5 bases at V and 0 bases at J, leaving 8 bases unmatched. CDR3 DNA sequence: TGTGCCAGCAGCGGTCCGGGGACAGCTAGCACAGATACGCAGTATTTT. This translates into CASSGPGTASTDTQYF.

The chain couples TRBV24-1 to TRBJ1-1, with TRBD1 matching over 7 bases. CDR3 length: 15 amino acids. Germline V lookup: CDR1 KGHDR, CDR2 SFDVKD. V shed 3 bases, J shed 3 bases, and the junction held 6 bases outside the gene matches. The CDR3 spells CATSDPTRGDTEAFF. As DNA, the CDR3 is TGTGCCACCAGTGATCCAACCAGGGGGGACACTGAAGCTTTCTTT.